Listed below are T cell receptor beta chains from one sample, sequenced in a study of graft-versus-host responses after intestinal transplantation. TCRdb's copy holds only in-frame clones and misses some; the assay was immunoSEQ multiplex PCR. The table has 15,000 to 20,000 clones, around 83% seen once. The source was ileum tissue, collected 584 days after intestinal transplantation. These receptors were collected from a human patient who received an intestinal transplant, so some T cells may come from the graft donor. Both conserved end residues are part of each CDR3. D genes are given only for firm matches. The size of a clone is reported for some rows only, either as once, few or many, or as a class for expanded clones.

CDR3 DNA | CDR3 protein | D gene | J gene | V gene | clone size | CDR3 length
TGTGCCAGCAGGGGGGCGACCAGCGGGGCACGCGGGTTAATCGGGAAACTGTTTTTT | CASRGATSGARGLIGKLFF | NA | TRBJ1-4 | TRBV21-1 | NA | 19
TGTGCCAGCAGGGTCGGACAGGCGGTCTACGAGCAGTACTTC | CASRVGQAVYEQYF | TRBD1 | TRBJ2-7 | TRBV2 | NA | 14
TGTGCCAGGGCACGGGACACAGGCGCAACTAATGAAAAACTGTTTTTT | CARARDTGATNEKLFF | NA | TRBJ1-4 | TRBV2 | NA | 16
TGTGCCACCAGTTCGGGCGGGGGATGGGAGACCCAGTACTTC | CATSSGGGWETQYF | TRBD2 | TRBJ2-5 | TRBV15 | NA | 14
TGTGCTAGTGGTTTGTTAGGGACTTCGAACACTGAAGCTTTCTTT | CASGLLGTSNTEAFF | NA | TRBJ1-1 | TRBV12-5 | few | 15
TGTGCCTGGGAATGGGGTGGCAGGGGAAGCGGCTACACCTTC | CAWEWGGRGSGYTF | NA | TRBJ1-2 | TRBV30 | NA | 14
TGTGCCAGCGTCTCCCCGAACACTGAAGCTTTCTTT | CASVSPNTEAFF | NA | TRBJ1-1 | TRBV6-6 | few | 12
TGTGCCAGCAGCCTCGGACAGGCACCCCAAGAGACCCAGTACTTC | CASSLGQAPQETQYF | TRBD1 | TRBJ2-5 | TRBV6-6 | NA | 15
TGTGCCAGCAGTTCGCCTGGGGGCACCTACGAGCAGTACTTC | CASSSPGGTYEQYF | NA | TRBJ2-7 | TRBV28 | once | 14
TGTGCCAGCAGTGAAGCGACAGGGGATAGCTCCTACGAGCAGTACTTC | CASSEATGDSSYEQYF | TRBD1 | TRBJ2-7 | TRBV6-1 | NA | 16
TGCGCCAGCAGCTTGCAAGGGGATAGCAATCAGCCCCAGCATTTT | CASSLQGDSNQPQHF | NA | TRBJ1-5 | TRBV5-1 | NA | 15
TGTGCCTGGAGTGAGGAGGGGGCTAACTATGGCTACACCTTC | CAWSEEGANYGYTF | NA | TRBJ1-2 | TRBV30 | once | 14
TGTGCCAGTAAGACCGGGCAGCCCCAGCATTTT | CASKTGQPQHF | NA | TRBJ1-5 | TRBV19 | NA | 11
TGCGCCAGCAGTCAATCGGGAGACAGGGGGCACGTGGGCTACACCTTC | CASSQSGDRGHVGYTF | TRBD1 | TRBJ1-2 | TRBV23-1 | NA | 16
TGTGCCAGCAGTGAAAGGGGAGGGGGCGTCGGGACTGAAGCTTTCTTT | CASSERGGGVGTEAFF | TRBD1 | TRBJ1-1 | TRBV6-1 | once | 16
TGTGCCAGCAGCGTAAATCCCTCCTACGAGCAGTACTTC | CASSVNPSYEQYF | NA | TRBJ2-7 | TRBV9 | NA | 13
TGTGCCAGCAGCCCGAATTTCCCGGACAGCCTCGAGCAGTACTTC | CASSPNFPDSLEQYF | NA | TRBJ2-7 | TRBV11-2 | NA | 15
TGTGCCAGCACTCCCGGACAGGGGTACGGCTACACCTTC | CASTPGQGYGYTF | TRBD1 | TRBJ1-2 | TRBV6-5 | once | 13
TGCGCCAGCAGCTTACAGGGTATTCCCGGGGAGCTGTTTTTT | CASSLQGIPGELFF | NA | TRBJ2-2 | TRBV5-1 | NA | 14
TGTGCCAGCTCACAGGATAGCAATCAGCCCCAGCATTTT | CASSQDSNQPQHF | NA | TRBJ1-5 | TRBV18 | NA | 13
TGTGCCAGCAGCTTTGGGGCGGGGCCCTACAATGAGCAGTTCTTC | CASSFGAGPYNEQFF | NA | TRBJ2-1 | TRBV7-6 | few | 15
TGTGCCAGCATTGGGACAGGGCCCATCCAGCCCCAGCATTTT | CASIGTGPIQPQHF | TRBD1 | TRBJ1-5 | TRBV28 | NA | 14
TGTGCCTGGACGAATAATTCACCCCTCCACTTT | CAWTNNSPLHF | NA | TRBJ1-6 | TRBV30 | NA | 11
TGTGCCAGCAGCTTAGGTGGAGATACGCAGTATTTT | CASSLGGDTQYF | NA | TRBJ2-3 | TRBV11-2 | few | 12
TGCGCCAGCAGCTTGGCCGCGGTCCGGCCTAGCGGGGGCCAAGAGACCCAGTACTTC | CASSLAAVRPSGGQETQYF | TRBD2 | TRBJ2-5 | TRBV5-1 | few | 19
TGCGCCAGCAGCCAAGGGTCTAGCGGGGGATACCAAGAGACCCAGTACTTC | CASSQGSSGGYQETQYF | TRBD2 | TRBJ2-5 | TRBV4-1 | NA | 17
TGTGCCAGCAGCCAAGAAGGGGGTAGCGGGACACGATTATATGGCTACACCTTC | CASSQEGGSGTRLYGYTF | NA | TRBJ1-2 | TRBV4-2 | NA | 18
TGTGCCAGCAGGACGACAGGGGATCCTTACTCTGGAAACACCATATATTTT | CASRTTGDPYSGNTIYF | TRBD1 | TRBJ1-3 | TRBV28 | once | 17
TGTGCCAGCAGCCTTCTAGCACAAGAGACCCAGTACTTC | CASSLLAQETQYF | NA | TRBJ2-5 | TRBV5-4 | NA | 13
TGCGCCAGCAGCCAAGATCCCCTGGGACAGGGGTTTGGCTACACCTTC | CASSQDPLGQGFGYTF | TRBD1 | TRBJ1-2 | TRBV4-1 | once | 16
TGTGCCAGCAGCATATTAAGTGGCGAGACCGGGGGAAACACCATATATTTT | CASSILSGETGGNTIYF | NA | TRBJ1-3 | TRBV7-9 | NA | 17
TGTGCCAGCAGAATGACTCCGACCGCGAACACTGAAGCTTTCTTT | CASRMTPTANTEAFF | NA | TRBJ1-1 | TRBV27 | NA | 15
TGTGCCAGCAGAGGGGGACTAGTTCAAGAGACCCAGTACTTC | CASRGGLVQETQYF | TRBD2 | TRBJ2-5 | TRBV2 | NA | 14
TGCGCCAGCAGCCCGGGACAGTATTCCGGGGAGCTGTTTTTT | CASSPGQYSGELFF | TRBD1 | TRBJ2-2 | TRBV5-1 | NA | 14
TGTGCCAGCTCGGCTCGGATACAGTCTAGCACAGATACGCAGTATTTT | CASSARIQSSTDTQYF | NA | TRBJ2-3 | TRBV18 | NA | 16
TGTGCCAGCAGACAAAGTATGACCCGCTATAATTCACCCCTCCACTTT | CASRQSMTRYNSPLHF | NA | TRBJ1-6 | TRBV2 | NA | 16